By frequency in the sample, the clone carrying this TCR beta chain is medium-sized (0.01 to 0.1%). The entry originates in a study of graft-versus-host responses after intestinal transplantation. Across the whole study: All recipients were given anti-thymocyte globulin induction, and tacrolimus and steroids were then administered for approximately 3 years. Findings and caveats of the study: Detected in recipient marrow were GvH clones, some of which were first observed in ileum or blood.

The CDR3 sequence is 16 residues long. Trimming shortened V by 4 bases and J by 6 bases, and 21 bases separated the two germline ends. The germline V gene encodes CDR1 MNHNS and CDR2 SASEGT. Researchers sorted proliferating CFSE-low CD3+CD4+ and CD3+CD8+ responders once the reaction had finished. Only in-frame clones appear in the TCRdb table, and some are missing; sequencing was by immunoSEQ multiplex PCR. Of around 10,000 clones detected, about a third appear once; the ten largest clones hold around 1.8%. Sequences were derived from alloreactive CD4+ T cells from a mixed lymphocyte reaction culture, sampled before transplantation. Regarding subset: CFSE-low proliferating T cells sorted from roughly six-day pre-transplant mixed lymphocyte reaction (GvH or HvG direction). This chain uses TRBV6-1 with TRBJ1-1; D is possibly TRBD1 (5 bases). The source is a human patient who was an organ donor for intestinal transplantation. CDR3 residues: CASSAPLGQGNPEAFF. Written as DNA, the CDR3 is TGTGCCAGCAGTGCCCCCCTTGGGCAGGGAAACCCTGAAGCTTTCTTT.